This is a list of T cell receptor beta chains from one sample in a study of blood T cell repertoires in COVID-19. Libraries were prepared by immunoSEQ multiplex PCR; TCRdb keeps only in-frame clonotypes and omits some of them. The sample includes under 150,000 clones, approximately 80% seen only once; the top ten take 10% to 15%. Sequencing was performed on peripheral blood. All receptors derive from a man aged 60 to 69 with active or convalescent COVID-19. CDR3s include the opening cysteine and the closing phenylalanine or tryptophan. D genes are given only for firm matches. Size is stated for part of the rows, as once, few or many counts, or as a class when the clone is expanded.

D,size,V,J,DNA,CDR3
TRBD2,-,TRBV4-3,TRBJ2-6,TGCGCCAGCAGCCAAGAATGGACTAGCGGGACTTGGTCTGGGGCCAACGTCCTGACTTTC,CASSQEWTSGTWSGANVLTF
TRBD1,-,TRBV5-1,TRBJ2-5,TGCGCCAGCAGCTGGACCCGACAGGGCCAAGAGACCCAGTACTTC,CASSWTRQGQETQYF
-,-,TRBV7-2,TRBJ2-1,TGTGCCAGCAGCTTAGTAGCTAGCCTTAGCTCCTACAATGAGCAGTTCTTC,CASSLVASLSSYNEQFF
-,-,TRBV7-8,TRBJ1-5,TGTGCCAGCAACTTGGGCGATAGCAATCAGCCCCAGCATTTT,CASNLGDSNQPQHF
TRBD1,-,TRBV5-1,TRBJ2-1,TGCGCCAGCAGCCGTTTAAATGACAGGGGACCGAGCTCCTACAATGAGCAGTTCTTC,CASSRLNDRGPSSYNEQFF
-,-,TRBV19,TRBJ1-1,TGTGCCACCAGGCCGCGGGCCATGAACACTGAAGCTTTCTTT,CATRPRAMNTEAFF
TRBD1,-,TRBV5-4,TRBJ2-7,TGTGCCAGCAGCTTTCAACTCGGCAGGGGGAATTTCTGGGAGCAGTACTTC,CASSFQLGRGNFWEQYF
-,-,TRBV5-1,TRBJ2-3,TGCGCCAGCAGCTTGGGGTCAGGGTGGTCAGATACGCAGTATTTT,CASSLGSGWSDTQYF
-,-,TRBV6-5,TRBJ1-5,TGTGCCAGCAGCAAGGGGATCGGCAATCAGCCCCAGCATTTT,CASSKGIGNQPQHF
TRBD1,-,TRBV5-6,TRBJ2-7,TGTGCCAGCAGCCCGGGGACAGGATTCGGGCAGTACTTC,CASSPGTGFGQYF
-,-,TRBV7-2,TRBJ1-2,TGTGCCAGCAGCTTAGTGGCCGGCGGGGGCTACACCTTC,CASSLVAGGGYTF
TRBD2,once,TRBV28,TRBJ2-1,TGTGCCAGCAGCCTAGCGGGAGGCCACAATGAGCAGTTCTTC,CASSLAGGHNEQFF
TRBD2,-,TRBV7-2,TRBJ2-1,TGTGCCAGCAGCTCGACCCCCGGGACTAGTCAGTTCTTC,CASSSTPGTSQFF
TRBD2,once,TRBV25-1,TRBJ2-7,TGTGCCACTACCCGCGGGAGCTCCTACGAGCAGTACTTC,CATTRGSSYEQYF
-,-,TRBV28,TRBJ2-7,TGTGCCAGCAGTGGGACTGGCTCCTACGAGCAGTACTTC,CASSGTGSYEQYF
TRBD2,-,TRBV5-1,TRBJ2-7,TGCGCCAGCAGCTCCCTCGGGGAGGGGACTAGCGGGGGCTACTACAACGAGCAGTACTTC,CASSSLGEGTSGGYYNEQYF
-,-,TRBV4-2,TRBJ1-5,TGTGCCAGCAGCCAGGACCGGACAGGCAATCAGCCCCAGCATTTT,CASSQDRTGNQPQHF
-,-,TRBV28,TRBJ2-7,TGTGCCAGCAGTTCCCCGACAGACACCTACGAGCAGTACTTC,CASSSPTDTYEQYF
TRBD1,-,TRBV7-3,TRBJ1-6,TGTGCCAGCAGCTCGACAGGGGTCAATTCACCCCTCCACTTT,CASSSTGVNSPLHF
-,-,TRBV4-1,TRBJ2-5,TGCGCCAGCAGTCCCGCGGACAGCTTACAAGAGACCCAGTACTTC,CASSPADSLQETQYF
TRBD1,-,TRBV5-6,TRBJ2-5,TGTGCCAGCAGCTTTATGACAGGGACCCAAGAGACCCAGTACTTC,CASSFMTGTQETQYF
-,-,TRBV29-1,TRBJ2-7,TGCAGCGTTGAAGACAGGGCTATGACCTACGAGCAGTACTTC,CSVEDRAMTYEQYF
TRBD2,-,TRBV7-2,TRBJ2-5,TGTGCCAGCAGTAAGACTAGCGGGGATGAGACCCAGTACTTC,CASSKTSGDETQYF
TRBD1,few,TRBV28,TRBJ2-1,TGTGCCAGCAGGCTTCCGGGACAGGGACTCAATGAGCAGTTCTTC,CASRLPGQGLNEQFF
TRBD1,-,TRBV11-1,TRBJ1-1,TGTGCCAGCAGCTTAGGGACAGGAGTTGAAGCTTTCTTT,CASSLGTGVEAFF
TRBD1,-,TRBV7-9,TRBJ1-2,TGTGCCAGCAGCTCGAGCGGACAGGCCACCTATGGCTACACCTTC,CASSSSGQATYGYTF
-,-,TRBV9,TRBJ1-3,TGTGCCAGCAGCGTAGGGGCAGTCAGCTCTGGAAACACCATATATTTT,CASSVGAVSSGNTIYF
-,-,TRBV28,TRBJ2-7,TGTGCCAGCAGTTCCATCGGGACTTCCTACGAGCAGTACTTC,CASSSIGTSYEQYF
TRBD1,-,TRBV28,TRBJ1-1,TGTGCCAGCAGTTCAATTGGGGGGGGACAGGCCAACACTGAAGCTTTCTTT,CASSSIGGGQANTEAFF
TRBD1,-,TRBV6-5,TRBJ1-4,TGTGCCAGCAGGAGTACGACAGGGGCAGGGGAAAAACTGTTTTTT,CASRSTTGAGEKLFF
TRBD2,-,TRBV5-5,TRBJ2-4,TGTGCCAGCTGGTCCATGGGACTATCGGAAAACATTCAGTACTTC,CASWSMGLSENIQYF
TRBD1,-,TRBV9,TRBJ1-1,TGTGCCAGCAGCGTTACGGGACAGAAGAACACTGAAGCTTTCTTT,CASSVTGQKNTEAFF
TRBD2,-,TRBV27,TRBJ2-1,TGTGCCAGCAGTTTATCGGGACTAGCGGAGTTCTTC,CASSLSGLAEFF
-,-,TRBV5-1,TRBJ2-7,TGCGCCAGCAGCTTAGGTACAGGGCTCGAGCAGTACTTC,CASSLGTGLEQYF
TRBD2,-,TRBV5-1,TRBJ2-1,TGCGCCAGCAGCTTGAATAGCGGGGCCTACAATGAGCAGTTCTTC,CASSLNSGAYNEQFF
-,-,TRBV4-2,TRBJ2-6,TGTGCCAGCAGCCCCACCAGCGCGACTGGGGCCAACGTCCTGACTTTC,CASSPTSATGANVLTF
-,few,TRBV2,TRBJ1-1,TGTGCCAGCAGTGAAGCGCGAGGGCGCACTGAAGCTTTCTTT,CASSEARGRTEAFF
TRBD1,-,TRBV29-1,TRBJ1-1,TGCAGCGGGTTACCGAACAGGGGTGGCACTGAAGCTTTCTTT,CSGLPNRGGTEAFF
TRBD1,-,TRBV4-2,TRBJ1-2,TGTGCCAGCAGCCTGTCTTCTACAGGGGGCGCGGGGGGCTACACCTTC,CASSLSSTGGAGGYTF
-,-,TRBV7-9,TRBJ2-1,TGTGCCAGCAGCTTAGGCCCCAGGGGCACTTACAATGAGCAGTTCTTC,CASSLGPRGTYNEQFF
TRBD1,-,TRBV29-1,TRBJ1-2,TGCAGCGTTCCCACAGGGGGTTTGGAGTCAGTTGGCTACACCTTC,CSVPTGGLESVGYTF
TRBD2,-,TRBV5-1,TRBJ2-5,TGCGCCAGCAGCTTGGGGCCTAGCGGGAGTCAAGAGACCCAGTACTTC,CASSLGPSGSQETQYF
TRBD2,-,TRBV5-6,TRBJ2-1,TGTGCCAGCAGCCCCTTGAGCCGAGCTAGCGGGAGGGGAGAGGAGCAGTTCTTC,CASSPLSRASGRGEEQFF
-,-,TRBV4-1,TRBJ2-2,TGCGCCAGCAGCCAAGTTACCGGGGGACCGAACACCGGGGAGCTGTTTTTT,CASSQVTGGPNTGELFF
-,-,TRBV19,TRBJ1-3,TGTGCCAGTAGTATTCGGACAGTCGGAAACACCATATATTTT,CASSIRTVGNTIYF
-,once,TRBV11-3,TRBJ2-1,TGTGCCAGCAGCTTAGGGAGCCCCCGGTACAATGAGCAGTTCTTC,CASSLGSPRYNEQFF
TRBD2,-,TRBV28,TRBJ2-6,TGTGCCAGCAGGGGGAGGGTCTTCTCTGGGGCCAACGTCCTGACTTTC,CASRGRVFSGANVLTF
TRBD2,-,TRBV7-9,TRBJ2-1,TGTGCCAGCAGTCGGGACTATTCTCCCGATGAGCAGTTCTTC,CASSRDYSPDEQFF
TRBD2,-,TRBV10-1,TRBJ2-3,TGCGCCAGCGGGACTAGCGGGAGCGCCGGGAGCACAGATACGCAGTATTTT,CASGTSGSAGSTDTQYF
TRBD2,once,TRBV28,TRBJ2-1,TGTGCCAGCAGTTTATGGGGACTAGAGGGTGGTGAGCAGTTCTTC,CASSLWGLEGGEQFF
-,-,TRBV10-3,TRBJ2-3,TGTGCCATCAGCTCCCCCAGCACAGATACGCAGTATTTT,CAISSPSTDTQYF